Included here is one TCR beta chain sequence, with context. Its antigen is as yet unknown. The sample is drawn from a study of shared clonotypes between healthy human individuals. Overall study context: Contributing individuals were a couple of females and three males aged 18 to 49.

The CDR3 contains 14 residues. Germline assignment: CDR1 SEHNR and CDR2 FQNEAQ (reference sequence). Trimming took 2 bases from V and 7 from J, leaving 15 bases between them. Points from the study as a whole: Blood was the only sampled material, and tissue repertoires likely differ.

Deep was the level used in running the assay. Only in-frame clones appear in the TCRdb table, and some are missing; sequencing was by immunoSEQ multiplex PCR. The sample lists roughly 480,000 clones, around three quarters occurring once. This TCR was sampled from a woman between 40 and 55 years old in good health. Some clones in this sample may be carry-over from other donors' samples. The genes are TRBV7-9 and TRBJ2-7; D uncertain. Sequencing was carried out using PBMCs. CDR3 DNA: TGTGCCAGCAGCTTAATGGGGAACCTGGGGGAGCAGTACTTC. It codes for CASSLMGNLGEQYF.